These T cell receptor beta chains were read from a single sample in a study of blood T cell repertoires in COVID-19. Only in-frame clones appear in the TCRdb table, and some are missing; sequencing was by immunoSEQ multiplex PCR. The table records 150,000 to 200,000 clones, 84% of them present only once. Sequenced material: PBMCs or T cells enriched from blood (not recorded which). These receptors came from a woman aged 50 to 60 who had recovered from COVID-19. Both conserved end residues are part of each CDR3. Each record gives: J gene, V gene, D gene, CDR3 protein. The D gene is left open where the match is weak.

J gene: TRBJ2-4
V gene: TRBV7-9
D gene: TRBD2
CDR3 protein: CASSLAGTRENIQYF

J gene: TRBJ2-7
V gene: TRBV5-1
D gene: NA
CDR3 protein: CASASQDSYEQYF

J gene: TRBJ2-7
V gene: TRBV5-1
D gene: TRBD1
CDR3 protein: CASSLDGQGSSYEQYF

J gene: TRBJ2-4
V gene: TRBV11-1
D gene: TRBD1
CDR3 protein: CASSLEGTGGLDF

J gene: TRBJ2-7
V gene: TRBV29-1
D gene: TRBD2
CDR3 protein: CSADYYGTSGYEQYF

J gene: TRBJ1-2
V gene: TRBV20-1
D gene: NA
CDR3 protein: CSAPQEYGYTF

J gene: TRBJ1-2
V gene: TRBV2
D gene: NA
CDR3 protein: CASIQGTNYGYTF

J gene: TRBJ1-2
V gene: TRBV7-9
D gene: TRBD1
CDR3 protein: CASSAAGGRGNYGYTF

J gene: TRBJ1-5
V gene: TRBV7-8
D gene: NA
CDR3 protein: CASSLVGAQPQHF

J gene: TRBJ2-1
V gene: TRBV7-2
D gene: NA
CDR3 protein: CASSPQGLGTNEQFF

J gene: TRBJ2-7
V gene: TRBV18
D gene: TRBD2
CDR3 protein: CASSLSRLAVSYEQYF

J gene: TRBJ2-7
V gene: TRBV28
D gene: NA
CDR3 protein: CPPPAGLLNYEQYF

J gene: TRBJ1-1
V gene: TRBV28
D gene: TRBD1
CDR3 protein: CATSPGTGGLGTEAFF

J gene: TRBJ1-6
V gene: TRBV9
D gene: NA
CDR3 protein: CASSVAGRENSPLHF

J gene: TRBJ2-7
V gene: TRBV11-1
D gene: TRBD2
CDR3 protein: CASSPGSGLAVGEQYF

J gene: TRBJ1-2
V gene: TRBV4-2
D gene: NA
CDR3 protein: CASSQARGYTF

J gene: TRBJ2-7
V gene: TRBV28
D gene: NA
CDR3 protein: CASTSTPIYEQYF

J gene: TRBJ1-1
V gene: TRBV25-1
D gene: NA
CDR3 protein: CASSTTGNTEAFF

J gene: TRBJ2-1
V gene: TRBV25-1
D gene: TRBD2
CDR3 protein: CATRLAGAYNEQFF

J gene: TRBJ1-1
V gene: TRBV6-5
D gene: TRBD1
CDR3 protein: CASRGQARNTEAFF

J gene: TRBJ1-2
V gene: TRBV5-1
D gene: TRBD1
CDR3 protein: CASSRSPQGSNYGYTF